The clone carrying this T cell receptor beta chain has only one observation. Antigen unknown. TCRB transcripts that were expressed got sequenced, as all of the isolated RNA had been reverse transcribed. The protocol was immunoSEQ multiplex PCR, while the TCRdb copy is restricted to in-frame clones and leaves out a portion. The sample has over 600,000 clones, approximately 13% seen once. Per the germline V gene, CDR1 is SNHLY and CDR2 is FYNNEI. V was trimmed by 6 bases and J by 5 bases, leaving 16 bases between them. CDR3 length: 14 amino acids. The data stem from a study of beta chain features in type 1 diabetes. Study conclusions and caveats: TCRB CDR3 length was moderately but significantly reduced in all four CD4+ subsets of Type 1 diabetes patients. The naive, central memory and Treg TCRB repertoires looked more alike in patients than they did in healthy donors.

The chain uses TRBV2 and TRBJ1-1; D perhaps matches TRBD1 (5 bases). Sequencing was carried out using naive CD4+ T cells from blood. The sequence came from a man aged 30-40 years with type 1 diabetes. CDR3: CASSERRGRTEAFF. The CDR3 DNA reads TGTGCCAGCAGCGAAAGAAGGGGAAGAACTGAAGCTTTCTTT.